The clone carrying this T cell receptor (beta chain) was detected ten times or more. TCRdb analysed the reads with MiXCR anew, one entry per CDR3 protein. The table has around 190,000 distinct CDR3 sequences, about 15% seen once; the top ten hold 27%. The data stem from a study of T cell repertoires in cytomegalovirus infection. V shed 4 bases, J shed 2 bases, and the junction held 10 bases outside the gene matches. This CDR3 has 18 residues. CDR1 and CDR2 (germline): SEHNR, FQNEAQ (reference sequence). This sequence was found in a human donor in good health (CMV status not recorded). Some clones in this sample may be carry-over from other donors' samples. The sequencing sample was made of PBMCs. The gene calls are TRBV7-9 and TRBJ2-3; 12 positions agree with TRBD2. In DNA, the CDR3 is TGTGCCAGCAGCTCACCTAGCGGGGGGGCAGTTTCCACAGATACGCAGTATTTT. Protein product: CASSSPSGGAVSTDTQYF.